These T cell receptor beta chains were read from a single sample in a study of cytomegalovirus exposure and HLA in healthy donors. The table came from immunoSEQ multiplex PCR; TCRdb's copy has only in-frame clones and leaves some out. The table has about 210,000 clones, 75% to 90% seen once. The sample consisted of PBMCs. The receptors here all came from a boy aged 2 to 9 in good health and CMV-seronegative. CDR3s include the opening cysteine and the closing phenylalanine or tryptophan. The D gene is left open where the match is weak. Expanded clones are given a class, and other clones once, few, many or no size at all.

>TRBV5-5|TRBJ1-1|once|.
TGTGCCAGCAGCTTGTTAACGGGGAACACTGAAGCTTTCTTT
CASSLLTGNTEAFF
>TRBV10-1|TRBJ2-3|.|TRBD2
TGCGCCAGCAGGAGGACTAGCGACAACACAGATACGCAGTATTTT
CASRRTSDNTDTQYF
>TRBV25-1|TRBJ1-2|.|.
TGTGCCAGCAGTAGACATAGTAACTCTGGCTACACCTTC
CASSRHSNSGYTF
>TRBV5-1|TRBJ2-5|.|TRBD2
TGCGCCAGCAGCTTCCTAGCGGGGGAGCAAGAGACCCAGTACTTC
CASSFLAGEQETQYF
>TRBV7-9|TRBJ1-2|.|.
TGTTCCAGCAGCTTAGGCTCAGGGTCTGGCTACACCTTC
CSSSLGSGSGYTF
>TRBV2|TRBJ1-4|.|TRBD1
TGTGCCAGCAGCCCAGGGGGAGGTGAAAAACTGTTTTTT
CASSPGGGEKLFF
>TRBV6-5|TRBJ2-7|.|TRBD2
TGTGCCAGCAGGGGGGCTAGCGGGAGTTACGAGCAGTACTTC
CASRGASGSYEQYF
>TRBV27|TRBJ1-5|.|.
TGTGCCAGCAGTTTCGGTTTTCGGGGAGCCCAGCATTTT
CASSFGFRGAQHF
>TRBV5-5|TRBJ1-4|.|TRBD1
TGTGCCAGCAGCTCTATCGGACAGGTTTGGACAAATGAAAAACTGTTTTTT
CASSSIGQVWTNEKLFF
>TRBV6-5|TRBJ1-4|.|TRBD1
TGTGCCAGCAGTGAAGACAGGGTGGAAGAAAAACTGTTTTTT
CASSEDRVEEKLFF
>TRBV19|TRBJ1-1|once|TRBD1
TGTGCCAGTAGAGTTATCGGGACAGCCATTGAAGCTTTCTTT
CASRVIGTAIEAFF